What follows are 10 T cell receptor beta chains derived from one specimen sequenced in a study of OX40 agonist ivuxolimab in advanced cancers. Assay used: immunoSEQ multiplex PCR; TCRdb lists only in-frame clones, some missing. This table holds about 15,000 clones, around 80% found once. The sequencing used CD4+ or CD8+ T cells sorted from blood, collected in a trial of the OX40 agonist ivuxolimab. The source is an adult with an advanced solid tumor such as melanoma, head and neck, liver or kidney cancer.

This CDR3 is CASSAPIGQSNTGELFF. For the CDR3, the DNA is TGTGCCAGCAGCGCACCCATAGGCCAGTCGAACACCGGGGAGCTGTTTTTT. V is TRBV7-6 and J is TRBJ2-2; D uncertain. The germline V gene encodes CDR1 SGHVS and CDR2 FNYEAQ. The CDR3 is 17 amino acids. V gave up 5 bases and J gave up 0 bases, with 16 bases separating them.

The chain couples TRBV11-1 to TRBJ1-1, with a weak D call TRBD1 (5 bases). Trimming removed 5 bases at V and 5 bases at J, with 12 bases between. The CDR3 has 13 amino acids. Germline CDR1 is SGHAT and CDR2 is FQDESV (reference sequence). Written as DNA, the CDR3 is TGTGCCAGCAGCCTACGGGGGAGTACTGAAGCTTTCTTT. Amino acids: CASSLRGSTEAFF.

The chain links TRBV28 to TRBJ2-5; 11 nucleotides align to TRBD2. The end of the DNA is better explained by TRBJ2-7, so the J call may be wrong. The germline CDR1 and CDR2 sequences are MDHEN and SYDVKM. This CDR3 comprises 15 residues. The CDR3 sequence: CASLLSGRGSYEQYF. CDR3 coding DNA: TGTGCCAGTCTTCTTAGCGGGAGGGGCTCCTACGAGCAGTACTTC.

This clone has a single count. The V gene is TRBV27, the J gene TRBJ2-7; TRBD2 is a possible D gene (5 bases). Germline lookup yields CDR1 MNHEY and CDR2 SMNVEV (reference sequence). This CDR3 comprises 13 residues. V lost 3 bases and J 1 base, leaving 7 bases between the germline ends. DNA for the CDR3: TGTGCCAGCAGTTTCCGGGGTTCCTACGAGCAGTACTTC. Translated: CASSFRGSYEQYF.

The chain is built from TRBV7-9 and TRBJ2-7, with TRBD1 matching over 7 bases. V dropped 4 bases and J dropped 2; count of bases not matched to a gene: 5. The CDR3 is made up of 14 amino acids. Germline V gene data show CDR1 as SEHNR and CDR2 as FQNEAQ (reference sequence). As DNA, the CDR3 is TGTGCCAGCAGCTCCCGGGACAGTCCCTACGAGCAGTACTTC. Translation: CASSSRDSPYEQYF. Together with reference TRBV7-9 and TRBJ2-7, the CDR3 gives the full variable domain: DTGVSQNPRHKITKRGQNVTFRCDPISEHNRLYWYRQTLGQGPEFLTYFQNEAQLEKSRLLSDRFSAERPKGSFSTLEIQRTEQGDSAMYLCASSSRDSPYEQYFGPGTRLTVT.

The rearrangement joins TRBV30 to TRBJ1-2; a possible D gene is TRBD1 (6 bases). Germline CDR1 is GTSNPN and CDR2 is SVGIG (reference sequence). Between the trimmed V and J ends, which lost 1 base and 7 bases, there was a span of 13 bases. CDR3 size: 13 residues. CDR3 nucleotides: TGTGCCTGGAGTGAGAGGGGGGCGCTTGGCTACACCTTC. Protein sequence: CAWSERGALGYTF.

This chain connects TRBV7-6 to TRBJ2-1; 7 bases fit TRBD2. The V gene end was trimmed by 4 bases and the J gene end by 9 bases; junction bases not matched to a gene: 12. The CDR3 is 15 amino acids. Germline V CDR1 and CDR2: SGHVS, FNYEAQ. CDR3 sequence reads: CASSSYQAGDSEQFF. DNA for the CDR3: TGTGCCAGCAGCTCCTATCAGGCGGGAGACAGTGAGCAGTTCTTC. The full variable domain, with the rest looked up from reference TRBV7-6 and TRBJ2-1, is GAGVSQSPRYKVTKRGQDVALRCDPISGHVSLYWYRQALGQGPEFLTYFNYEAQQDKSGLPNDRFSAERPEGSISTLTIQRTEQRDSAMYRCASSSYQAGDSEQFFGPGTRLTVL.

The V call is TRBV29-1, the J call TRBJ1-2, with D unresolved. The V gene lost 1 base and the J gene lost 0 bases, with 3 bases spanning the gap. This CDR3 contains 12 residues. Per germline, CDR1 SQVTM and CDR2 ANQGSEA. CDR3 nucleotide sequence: TGCAGCGTTGAAGCCTCTAACTATGGCTACACCTTC. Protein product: CSVEASNYGYTF.

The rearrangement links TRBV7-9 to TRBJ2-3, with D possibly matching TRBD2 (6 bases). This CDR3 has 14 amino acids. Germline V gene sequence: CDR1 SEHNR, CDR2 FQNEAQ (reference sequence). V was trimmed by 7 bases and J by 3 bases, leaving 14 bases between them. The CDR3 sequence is CASKAGLETDTQYF. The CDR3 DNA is TGTGCCAGCAAAGCGGGCCTTGAAACAGATACGCAGTATTTT.

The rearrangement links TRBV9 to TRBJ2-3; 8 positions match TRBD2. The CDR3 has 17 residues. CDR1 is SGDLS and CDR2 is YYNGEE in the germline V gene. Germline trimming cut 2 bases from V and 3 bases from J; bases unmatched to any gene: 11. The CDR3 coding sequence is TGTGCCAGCAGCGTCTCCGGGACTGGCGGGAGGACAGATACGCAGTATTTT. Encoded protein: CASSVSGTGGRTDTQYF.